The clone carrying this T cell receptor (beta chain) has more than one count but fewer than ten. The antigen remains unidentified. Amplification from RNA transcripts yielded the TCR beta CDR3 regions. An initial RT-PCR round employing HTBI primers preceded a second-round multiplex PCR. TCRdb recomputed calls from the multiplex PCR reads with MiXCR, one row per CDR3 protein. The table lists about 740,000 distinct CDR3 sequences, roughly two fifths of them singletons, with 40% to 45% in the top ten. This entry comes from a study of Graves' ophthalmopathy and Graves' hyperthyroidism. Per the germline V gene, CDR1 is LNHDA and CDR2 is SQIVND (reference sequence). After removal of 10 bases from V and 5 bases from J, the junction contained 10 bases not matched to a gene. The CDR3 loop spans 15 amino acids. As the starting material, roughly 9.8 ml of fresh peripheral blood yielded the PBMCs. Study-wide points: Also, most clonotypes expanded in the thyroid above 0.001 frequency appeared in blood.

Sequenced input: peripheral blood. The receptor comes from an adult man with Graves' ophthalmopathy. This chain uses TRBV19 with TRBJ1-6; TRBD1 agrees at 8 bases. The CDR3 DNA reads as TGTGCCACATCGGCCGGGACAGGAGATAATTCACCCCTCCACTTT. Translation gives CATSAGTGDNSPLHF.